This T cell receptor beta chain is drawn from a study of shared clonotypes between healthy human individuals (dated by TCRdb to about 2020). Context from the whole study: A couple of women and a few men aged 18 to 49 years were included in the cohort. Libraries were prepared and TCR repertoires were sequenced by different laboratories using diverse techniques, in order to increase sequencing depth and limit assay-specific biases. Each donor's leukapheresis produced roughly between roughly 0.85 and 10 billion PBMCs. For each donor, three plates each were used for CD4 naive and CD4 memory, two plates were used for CD8 naive, and one plate was used for CD8 memory. The study deeply sequenced blood TCR repertoires of 5 or 6 healthy adults to estimate repertoire size and the extent of clonotype sharing between individuals. The full study reports these points: Rarefaction of sorted-subset datasets indicated incomplete sequencing despite the large sequencing depth. Sampling was restricted to blood, and TCR repertoires in tissue are likely to differ from TCR repertoires in blood. Because the study included only a small number of donors, the genetic and exposure-history diversity represented was limited. Estimated clonotype richness was generally larger for naive than for memory subsets. Pairwise subsampling indicated that sequencing depth was expected to affect the degree of clonotype sharing among donors. Compared with non-shared clonotypes, clonotypes shared by all four sorted-subset donors had higher generation probabilities. Sharing across several donors was observed for 4.5% to 6.5% of naive CD4, 3.5% of naive CD8, 2.3% of memory CD4, and approximately 0.41% of memory CD8 clonotypes.

The donors were healthy, HIV-negative adults with no recently reported acute infections or vaccinations. Only Caucasian adults living in Nashville, Tennessee, USA were represented among the donors. CD4+ T cells were enriched through magnetic negative selection, after which naive cells were positively selected on CD45RA and the remaining negative fraction served as the memory subset. Blood was obtained by leukapheresis, after which PBMCs were separated by Ficoll-Histopaque density gradient centrifugation and cryopreserved in liquid nitrogen vapor phase. Purity and quantity of every magnetically sorted T cell population were checked by analytical flow cytometry. Genomic DNA was isolated from each sorted fraction and quantified by UV absorbance on a Nanodrop 2000c. TCR CDR3 regions were amplified from genomic DNA by multiplex PCR using the deep immunoSEQ assay. For each cell subset, the extracted genomic DNA was distributed evenly across all wells of several immunoSEQ 96-well plates, and each plate served as one replicate. For sorted subsets, each replicate PCR was loaded with 200 to 250 ng genomic DNA, equivalent to 25,000 to 35,000 T cell genomes. Purified libraries were quantified with a Qubit 3.0 fluorometer, sized on a Bioanalyzer 2100, and re-quantified with the KAPA Library Quantification kit. Every immunoSEQ 96-well plate was sequenced on a dedicated single-read 150-cycle Illumina NextSeq 550 flow cell. Regarding the original processing steps: Because only junctional sequences without quality scores were contained in the immunoSEQ output, filtering matching that applied to full-length reads could not be performed. To assign V/J genes and CDR3, sequences were annotated using PyIR, a Python wrapper for IgBLAST v1.9, with IMGT germline references. Reads were removed for weak V/J assignments (E-value above 1e-6), missing CDR3, stop codons, out-of-frame junctions, or ambiguous translated residues. V3J clonotypes were defined as sequences sharing the same inferred V gene, J gene, and CDR3 amino acid sequence. Percentage overlap between repertoires was computed as shared unique clonotypes divided by the size of the smaller repertoire. Three approaches were used to assess repertoire richness: RTK rarefaction, the Chao1 estimator, and Recon v2.1 estimates of unobserved clonotypes. For all TCRbeta clonotypes obtained by the gDNA method from a few donors, generation probabilities were computed with OLGA. TCRdb provides this immuneACCESS table in a form limited to in-frame rearrangements. Some clones are lacking; in checked studies, under half of them reflect an unresolved V gene, and why the rest are absent is not known. D and trimming were read from the DNA, whereas the V and J calls and clone size are those reported in that table. The sample table shows more than 900,000 clones, and approximately 80% are seen once. Under 0.8% of the sample lies in the top ten.

Unmatched junction bases come to 0, with V trimmed by 4 bases and J by 4 bases. Inclusive of the bounding cysteine and phenylalanine, the CDR3 is 14 residues long. Only the CDR3 portion is preserved as DNA: 42 bases, with reading frame beginning at the first base. The germline V gene gives CDR1 as SGHTA and CDR2 as FQGNSA. This clone was observed a few times. What this receptor recognizes is not known. No per-base quality is available; no much larger clone lies one base away. In the same sample, other DNA sequences code for this CDR3. The V and J genes are TRBV7-2 and TRBJ1-4; the junction holds 10 bases that match TRBD1. Specimen: memory CD4+ T cells from PBMCs. The intended sense of this specimen's cell subset or site label: CD45RA-negative fraction. This TCR was recovered from a man aged 18 to 29 in good health. Some clones in this sample may be carry-over from other donors' samples. The nucleotide sequence is given as TGTGCCAGCAGCTGGGACAGGGGTAATGAAAAACTGTTTTTT. Translated, this is CASSWDRGNEKLFF.